This TCR beta chain was obtained from a study of T-cell reconstitution after alpha-beta-depleted transplantation in children. Broader study findings: At around two months after transplant, the alpha-beta T cells were reportedly derived from several hundred expanded clones that came from non-depleted graft cells. From surviving recipient T cells and thymic progenitors came the high day-60 TCRbeta diversity observed in some patients. T-cell numbers and diversity, one year after transplant, stemmed largely from T cells that were newly produced.

Worth noting for this clonotype: Its antigen is not known.

Trimming pared 9 bases from V and 0 bases from J, leaving 12 bases between. Germline V CDR1 and CDR2: SNHLY, FYNNEI. The CDR3 sequence is 15 residues long. Researchers prepared the TCRbeta library using unique molecular identifiers, the study reports. TCRdb ran MiXCR on the PCR reads and lists one entry per CDR3 protein. The table lists a few hundred thousand distinct CDR3 sequences, 20% to 30% of them singletons, with about 35% in the top ten. This receptor was obtained from a boy in the first two years of life with Wiskott-Aldrich syndrome, due to receive a stem cell transplant. The chain has TRBV2 and TRBJ2-6; D gene unclear. This specimen was PBMCs, taken before TCRalphabeta/CD19-depleted stem cell transplant. The CDR3 sequence: CARESSYSGANVLTF. The CDR3 DNA is TGTGCCAGGGAGAGCAGTTACTCTGGGGCCAACGTCCTGACTTTC. Filled out from reference TRBV2 and TRBJ2-6, the complete variable domain reads EPEVTQTPSHQVTQMGQEVILRCVPISNHLYFYWYRQILGQKVEFLVSFYNNEISEKSEIFDDQFSVERPDGSNFTLKIRSTKLEDSAMYFCARESSYSGANVLTFGAGSRLTVL.